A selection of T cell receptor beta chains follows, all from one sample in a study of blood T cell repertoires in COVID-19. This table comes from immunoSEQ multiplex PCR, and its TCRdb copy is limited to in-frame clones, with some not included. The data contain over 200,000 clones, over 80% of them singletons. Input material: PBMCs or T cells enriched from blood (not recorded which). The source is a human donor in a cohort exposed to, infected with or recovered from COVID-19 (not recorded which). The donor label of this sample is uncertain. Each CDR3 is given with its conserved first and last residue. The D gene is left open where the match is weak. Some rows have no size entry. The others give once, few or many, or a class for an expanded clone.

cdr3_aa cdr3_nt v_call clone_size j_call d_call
CAISSGYSNGYTF TGTGCCATCAGTTCCGGATATAGCAATGGCTACACCTTC TRBV10-3 NA TRBJ1-2 NA
CASSLGPGQANYNTEAFF TGTGCCAGCAGCTTAGGCCCCGGACAGGCAAATTACAACACTGAAGCTTTCTTT TRBV7-9 NA TRBJ1-1 TRBD1
CAISRDRRETQYF TGTGCCATCAGCAGGGACAGAAGAGAGACCCAGTACTTC TRBV10-3 NA TRBJ2-5 TRBD1
CASSYSGQGKTEAFF TGTGCCAGCAGTTATTCCGGGCAGGGTAAGACTGAAGCTTTCTTT TRBV6-6 NA TRBJ1-1 NA
CASSSRTETNYGYTF TGTGCCAGCAGTAGTCGGACAGAGACCAACTATGGCTACACCTTC TRBV5-6 NA TRBJ1-2 NA
CASSQFYSNQPQHF TGTGCCAGCAGTCAGTTTTATAGCAATCAGCCCCAGCATTTT TRBV6-5 NA TRBJ1-5 NA
CASSLGTGPSYEQYF TGTGCCAGCAGCTTAGGGACAGGACCTTCCTACGAGCAGTACTTC TRBV7-3 NA TRBJ2-7 TRBD1
CAPPLRQRYGYTF TGTGCCCCCCCTCTGAGACAGCGCTATGGCTACACCTTC TRBV5-4 NA TRBJ1-2 NA
CASSPERTSTDTQYF TGTGCCAGCAGCCCGGAGCGCACTAGCACAGATACGCAGTATTTT TRBV3-1/TRBV3-2 NA TRBJ2-3 NA
CASSPRVITTEAFF TGTGCCAGCAGCCCGCGGGTGATTACCACTGAAGCTTTCTTT TRBV7-9 once TRBJ1-1 NA
CASSKQGAGYEQYF TGCGCCAGCAGTAAACAGGGGGCAGGCTACGAGCAGTACTTC TRBV10-1 NA TRBJ2-7 TRBD1
CASSSGGVSTDTQYF TGCGCCAGCAGCAGCGGGGGGGTGAGCACAGATACGCAGTATTTT TRBV5-1 once TRBJ2-3 TRBD2
CASSLPRGVSTVAVFF TGTGCCAGCAGCTTACCCCGGGGGGTTTCAACCGTAGCGGTTTTCTTT TRBV11-2 NA TRBJ1-1 NA
CASSQAGGRETQYF TGTGCCAGCAGCCAAGCAGGGGGGAGGGAGACCCAGTACTTC TRBV3-1/TRBV3-2 NA TRBJ2-5 NA
CASKRGAGANVLTF TGTGCCAGTAAGCGGGGTGCTGGGGCCAACGTCCTGACTTTC TRBV19 NA TRBJ2-6 TRBD2
CASSQDWGRQYF TGTGCCAGCAGCCAAGACTGGGGCCGGCAGTACTTC TRBV4-2 once TRBJ2-7 NA